The present entry profiles one T cell receptor (beta chain) with its context. Its antigen is still unknown. This entry belongs to a study of T cell responses to AZD1222 COVID-19 vaccine. The assay was immunoSEQ multiplex PCR, and TCRdb's table has in-frame clones only and misses some. The sample lists approximately 150,000 clones; about 90% were seen once. Overall study findings and caveats: Reportedly, nearly half the spike-specific TCRs target unmutated variant regions. Clonal diversity was possibly underestimated, and the donors were mostly white British, with more females.

V gave up 5 bases and J gave up 4 bases, with 11 bases separating them. Germline CDR1 and CDR2: KGHSH and LQKENI. The CDR3 spans 13 residues. The source of this sequence is an adult who received the AZD1222 COVID-19 vaccine. The sample in question was peripheral blood, obtained 28 days after the second AZD1222 dose. The genes are TRBV18 and TRBJ1-2, with D perhaps TRBD1 (6 bases). CDR3 protein: CASSIQGRYGYTF. The CDR3, as DNA: TGTGCCAGCTCAATACAGGGACGCTATGGCTACACCTTC.